This T cell receptor (beta chain) is from a study of cytomegalovirus exposure and HLA in healthy donors. Both 60 Vbeta primers and 13 Jbeta primers went into the PCR. Using immunoSEQ multiplex PCR, the repertoire was profiled, and TCRdb retains in-frame clones only, with some absent. The sample lists over 150,000 clones; over 60% were seen once. This sequence was found in a woman aged 40 to 55 in good health and CMV-seronegative. Sequencing was carried out using PBMCs.

The CDR3 loop reads CASREGAGGRTEAFF. The CDR3 DNA follows: TGTGCCAGCCGCGAGGGGGCGGGCGGCCGCACTGAAGCTTTCTTT. The chain has TRBV27 and TRBJ1-1; 7 bases line up with TRBD1. After removal of 8 bases from V and 4 bases from J, the junction contained 13 bases not matched to a gene. The CDR3 sequence is 15 residues long. CDR1 MNHEY and CDR2 SMNVEV come from the germline V gene (reference sequence).